This T cell receptor beta chain was profiled in a study of T cell responses to AZD1222 COVID-19 vaccine. This CDR3 contains 12 residues. V lost 4 bases and J 2 bases, leaving 9 bases between the germline ends. The germline V gene has CDR1 SQVTM and CDR2 ANQGSEA. The protocol was immunoSEQ multiplex PCR, while the TCRdb copy is restricted to in-frame clones and leaves out a portion. The sample lists some 100,000 clones, 70% to 90% occurring once. Sequenced material: peripheral blood, taken 28 days after the second AZD1222 dose. This TCR derives from an adult who received the AZD1222 COVID-19 vaccine. The chain combines TRBV29-1 with TRBJ2-7; a possible D gene is TRBD1 (6 bases). The CDR3 coding sequence is TGCAGCGTTGGAACAGGGACCTACGAGCAGTACTTC. Translating it yields CSVGTGTYEQYF.